What follows describes a single TCR beta chain. No cognate antigen has been identified for it. No base quality information exists; no much larger clone differs at one position. The entry originates in a study of blood T cells in healthy people across ages (dated by TCRdb to the mid-2010s). In terms of the full investigation: In model experiments, template switching captured about one uniquely barcoded TCR beta cDNA molecule for every two T cells. Donors were grouped into four age groups: young (average about 15 years), middle-aged (39), aged (around 60) and long-lived (approximately 81). To track age-related changes in TCR beta repertoire diversity, the study relied on deep sequencing normalized with unique cDNA molecular identifiers. Using the same blood draw, the study looked at two additional independent replicas of 1 million unique cDNA reads for two donors, one aged 18 to 29 and the other aged 80 or older. To avoid experimental bias, donors of different ages were distributed randomly across sequencing lanes. What the authors observed across the whole study: Estimates of total diversity from one million sequenced T cells were regarded as lower bounds and underestimates. Observed TCR beta diversity per million T cells fell roughly linearly with age, and a significant reduction was already apparent by age around 40. Because profiling used bulk unsorted PBMCs, naive and antigen-experienced compartments could not be compared conclusively. There was a strong correlation between observed TCR beta diversity and the percentage of naive T cells measured by flow cytometry. Compared with the aged group, more naive CD4+ T cells, fewer expanded clones and increased TCR diversity were shown by the long-lived group, suggesting age selection. The CMV infection status of donors was not known, potentially confounding age-related changes in expanded clonotypes.

Donors were a few dozen systemically healthy Caucasian individuals from Russia aged roughly 6 to 95 years. Each donor gave about 9.7 milliliters of peripheral blood, drawn into EDTA-treated Vacutainer tubes. PBMCs were isolated by Ficoll-Paque density-gradient centrifugation, with at least 6 million obtained per sample. Total RNA was extracted from PBMCs with Trizol reagent, with at least 6 micrograms obtained per sample. For every donor, flow cytometry on a PBMC aliquot measured the percentage of naive CD45RAhigh/CD27high T cells. The library relied on 5' RACE. The instrument was an Illumina HiSeq 2500. The second PCR ran for roughly 7 to 11 cycles and used a J-beta primer mix along with a sample-barcoded 5' primer. Each TCR beta cDNA molecule received a unique molecular identifier from a template-switch 5' adaptor carrying 12 random nucleotides. Each sample yielded at least 2.5 million CDR3-containing paired-end reads. First-strand cDNA was synthesized from all RNA with the Mint cDNA synthesis kit, primed by a TRBC-specific oligonucleotide. After uracil-DNA glycosylase treatment, a first 18-cycle PCR used universal primers M1SS and BC2_uni_R on all cDNA. Regarding the original processing steps: Each sample was normalized by randomly selecting 1 million high-quality reads, each carrying a distinct molecular identifier. Reads sharing molecular identifiers were discarded rather than binned into consensus sequences. MiTCR, set to a Q25 quality threshold and the strictest error-elimination algorithm, was used for CDR3 identification, clonotype clustering and error correction. A nonparametric unseen species model using Euler transformation provided a lower-bound estimate of total TCR beta diversity. In TCRdb, the public reads were trimmed at Q25 with fastp and aligned with MiXCR, with productive beta chains retained. Each entry is one CDR3 protein sequence, shown with its most common DNA and genes. These V and J calls rely on TCRdb rather than the paper's analysis. The sample table lists fewer than 2,000,000 distinct CDR3 sequences, around 35% of them with a count of one. Of the sample, over 9% falls within the top ten clones.

CDR1 and CDR2, looked up from the germline V gene (reference sequence), are MNHEY and SMNVEV. V trim: 1 base; J trim: 0 bases; unmatched bases: 1. The CDR3 contains 16 residues, cysteine and phenylalanine counted. The retained sequence is limited to the CDR3, 48 bases, with the frame set at the first base. The sample taken for sequencing was blood. The origin of this receptor is a woman aged 30 to 39 in good health. This receptor chain uses TRBV27 and TRBJ2-7; the junction holds 12 bases that match TRBD2. The CDR3 region reads CASSLLLAGGSYEQYF. The DNA sequence is given as TGTGCCAGCAGTTTATTACTAGCGGGGGGCTCCTACGAGCAGTACTTC.